The 6 T cell receptor beta chains given below trace back to one sample, sequenced in a study of cytomegalovirus exposure and HLA in healthy donors (TCRdb year 2017). Library preparation employed the immunoSEQ multiplex PCR assay. A mixture of 60 forward primers for TCR Vbeta segments and 13 reverse primers for TCR Jbeta segments was used in the multiplex PCR. TCRdb limited this immuneACCESS table to in-frame rearrangements with V and J called. A share of clones is missing; checked studies link under half to unresolved V genes, and the rest is unexplained. The sample data list about 160,000 clones, and 80% to 90% of these were observed just once. The ten biggest clones cover roughly 1.9% of the sample. Sequencing input: PBMCs. All receptors come from a woman aged 18-35 years in good health and CMV-seronegative.

This clone was counted once. The chain combines TRBV6-6 with TRBJ1-5, with a weak D call TRBD1 (6 bases). The CDR3 has 14 residues. CDR1 and CDR2 (germline): MNHNY, SVGAGI (reference sequence). V lost 4 bases and J lost 7, with 14 bases in between. CDR3 nucleotide sequence: TGTGCCAGCAGTTCAACAGGGCCGGGGCAGCCCCAGCATTTT. It specifies CASSSTGPGQPQHF.

V and J are TRBV7-9 and TRBJ2-3; D gene unclear. Trimming took off 6 bases at V and 5 bases at J, with 15 bases between the two ends. Germline values: CDR1 SEHNR, CDR2 FQNEAQ (reference sequence). This CDR3 is 14 amino acids long. The CDR3 DNA is TGTGCCAGCAGTCCAAGAGGAACGGTAGATACGCAGTATTTT. Amino acid sequence: CASSPRGTVDTQYF.

This clone was recorded only once. The chain links TRBV2 to TRBJ1-1, with 7 nucleotides matching TRBD1. The CDR3 loop spans 13 amino acids. The ends lost 8 bases at V and 1 base at J; junction bases unmatched: 4. The V gene's germline CDR1 is SNHLY and CDR2 FYNNEI. CDR3 sequence reads: CASHRGGNTEAFF. CDR3 sequence (DNA): TGTGCCAGCCACAGGGGAGGGAACACTGAAGCTTTCTTT. The full variable domain, completed using reference TRBV2 and TRBJ1-1, is EPEVTQTPSHQVTQMGQEVILRCVPISNHLYFYWYRQILGQKVEFLVSFYNNEISEKSEIFDDQFSVERPDGSNFTLKIRSTKLEDSAMYFCASHRGGNTEAFFGQGTRLTVV.

The rearrangement uses TRBV28 and TRBJ1-2; D possibly corresponds to TRBD1 (5 bases). Germline V gene sequence: CDR1 MDHEN, CDR2 SYDVKM. The ends were cut back, 6 bases at V and 7 bases at J, with 21 bases in the middle. This CDR3 has 15 amino acids. CDR3 bases: TGTGCCAGCAGCGACCCGGGACTCGGGGGAAGTGGCTACACCTTC. Protein: CASSDPGLGGSGYTF.

The chain is built from TRBV27 and TRBJ2-3; 8 bases align to TRBD2. The germline CDR1 and CDR2 sequences are MNHEY and SMNVEV (reference sequence). J was trimmed by 4 bases and V by 6 bases; bases with no gene match: 15. There are 17 residues in the CDR3. CDR3 sequence (DNA): TGTGCCAGCAGCCACTCCTTGGGCGGGGGGTCCCCAGATACGCAGTATTTT. Its translation is CASSHSLGGGSPDTQYF.

The genes are TRBV19 and TRBJ2-7, with D perhaps TRBD1 (7 bases). Trimming removed 4 bases from V and 0 bases from J, with 13 bases in between. Germline CDR1 reads LNHDA; CDR2 reads SQIVND (reference sequence). There are 15 residues in the CDR3. CDR3: CASSTRRGPSYEQYF. CDR3 sequence (DNA): TGTGCCAGTAGTACGAGGAGGGGGCCCTCCTACGAGCAGTACTTC.